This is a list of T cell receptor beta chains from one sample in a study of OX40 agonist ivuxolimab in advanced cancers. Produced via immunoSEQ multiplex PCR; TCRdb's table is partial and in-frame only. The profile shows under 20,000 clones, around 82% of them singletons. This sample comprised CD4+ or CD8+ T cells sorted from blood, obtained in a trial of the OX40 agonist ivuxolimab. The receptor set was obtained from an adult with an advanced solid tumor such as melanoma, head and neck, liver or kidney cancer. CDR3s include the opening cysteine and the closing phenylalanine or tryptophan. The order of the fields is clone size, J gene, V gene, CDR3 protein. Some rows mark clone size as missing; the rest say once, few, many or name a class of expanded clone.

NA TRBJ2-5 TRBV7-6 CASSLRGYETQYF
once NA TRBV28 CASSLSQGQYEQYF
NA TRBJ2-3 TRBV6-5 CASKRVGGTDTQYF
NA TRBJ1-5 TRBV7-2 CASSLRNGNQPQHF
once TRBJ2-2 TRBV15 CATSQARGQRSGELFF
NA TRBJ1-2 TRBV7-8 CASSLAGVGYTF
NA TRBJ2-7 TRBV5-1 CASSPADSYEQYF
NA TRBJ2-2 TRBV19 CASSIVIQGGTGELFF
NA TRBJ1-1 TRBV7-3 CASSPRTGWGGTRPEAFF
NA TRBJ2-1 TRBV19 CASMGVGQGSNEQFF
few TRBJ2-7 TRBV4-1 CASSQDPGIYEQYF
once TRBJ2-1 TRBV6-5 CASPKGISVNEQFF
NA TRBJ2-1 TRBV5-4 CASSLQGSYNEQFF
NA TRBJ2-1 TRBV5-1 CASSLNAGPVDEQFF
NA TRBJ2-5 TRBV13 CASSLSSGSAETQYF
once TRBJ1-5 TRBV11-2 CASSLKGTGNQPQHF
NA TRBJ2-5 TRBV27 CASKPGVSETQYF
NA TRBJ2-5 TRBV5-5 CASSMAVRVETQYF
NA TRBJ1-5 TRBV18 CASSPPGTSNQPQHF
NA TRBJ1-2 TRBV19 CASTPGGANYGYTF
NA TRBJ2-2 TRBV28 CASMGGGLVGELFF
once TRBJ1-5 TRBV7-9 CASSLDSNQPQHF
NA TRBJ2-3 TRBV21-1 CASRSGRATPDTQYF
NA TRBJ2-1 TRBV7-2 CASSYLAGPFPNEQFF
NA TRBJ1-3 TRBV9 CATAEGVGNTIYF
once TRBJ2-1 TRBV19 CASTSSGTSGGEFSNEQFF
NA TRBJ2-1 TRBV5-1 CASSKGQVSYNEQFF
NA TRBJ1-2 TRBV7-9 CASSLSGTEVGYTF
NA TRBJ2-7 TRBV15 CATSRARGEGEQYF
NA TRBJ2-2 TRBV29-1 CSVKNTGELFF
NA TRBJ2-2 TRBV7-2 CASSLAGSGGTGELFF
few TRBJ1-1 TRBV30 CAWSGPGRAFF
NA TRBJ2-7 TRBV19 CASSPEGAYEQYF
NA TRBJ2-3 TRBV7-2 CASSLPGRGLLADTQYF
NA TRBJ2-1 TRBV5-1 CASSTASGRGYNEQFF
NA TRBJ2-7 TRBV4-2 CASSQDLGTSGMVQYF
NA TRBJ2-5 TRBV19 CASSVQIQETQYF